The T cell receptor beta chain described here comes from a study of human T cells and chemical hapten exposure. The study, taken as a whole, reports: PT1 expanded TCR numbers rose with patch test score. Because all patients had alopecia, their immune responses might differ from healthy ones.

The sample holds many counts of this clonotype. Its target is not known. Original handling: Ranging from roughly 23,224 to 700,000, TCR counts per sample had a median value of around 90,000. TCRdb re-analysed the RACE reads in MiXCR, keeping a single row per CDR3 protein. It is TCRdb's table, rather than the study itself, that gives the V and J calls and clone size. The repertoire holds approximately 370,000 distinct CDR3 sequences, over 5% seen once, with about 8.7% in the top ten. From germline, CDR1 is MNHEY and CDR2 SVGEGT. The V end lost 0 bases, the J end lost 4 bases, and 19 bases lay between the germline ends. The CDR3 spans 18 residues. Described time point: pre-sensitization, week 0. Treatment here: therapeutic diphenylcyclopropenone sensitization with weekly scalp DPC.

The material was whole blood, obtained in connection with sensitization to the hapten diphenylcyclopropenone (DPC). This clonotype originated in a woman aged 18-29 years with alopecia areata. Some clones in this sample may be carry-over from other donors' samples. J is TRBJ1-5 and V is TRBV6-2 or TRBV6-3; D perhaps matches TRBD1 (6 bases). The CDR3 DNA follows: TGTGCCAGCAGTTACTCGTTAGTGAAGGGGGGAGAAAATCAGCCCCAGCATTTT. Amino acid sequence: CASSYSLVKGGENQPQHF.